The clone carrying this TCR beta chain appeared a few times. TCRdb recomputed calls from the PCR reads with MiXCR, one row per CDR3 protein. The table has several thousand distinct CDR3 sequences, 35% to 50% seen once. These data originate in a study of immune characterization of retroperitoneal liposarcoma. This CDR3 region has 18 residues. Germline V gives CDR1 SEHNR, CDR2 FQNEAQ (reference sequence). V lost 4 bases to trimming and J lost 0 bases; unmatched junction nucleotides: 6. This chain uses TRBV7-9 with TRBJ2-6; 10 nucleotides align to TRBD1. The sequenced material came from tumor tissue. The receptor comes from a male donor with retroperitoneal liposarcoma. CDR3 amino acids: CASSSRWTGGSGANVLTF. Here the CDR3 DNA reads TGTGCCAGCAGCTCCAGGTGGACAGGGGGCTCTGGGGCCAACGTCCTGACTTTC.